This T cell receptor beta chain was profiled in a study of blood T cell repertoires in COVID-19. Sequenced by immunoSEQ multiplex PCR; TCRdb stores in-frame clones only, minus some. Among 300,000 to 400,000 clones listed, more than 70% were seen once. Germline values: CDR1 SGHTA, CDR2 FQGNSA. The V segment lost 7 bases and the J segment 0 bases; nucleotides outside the gene matches: 12. This CDR3 has 17 residues. Material: peripheral blood. The V and J genes are TRBV7-2 and TRBJ2-1; TRBD1 matches 7 bases. The receptor was isolated from a woman aged 65 to 85 with COVID-19, enrolled during active disease. In DNA, the CDR3 is TGTGCCAGCATCCTAGTAGGGGGCCCCAGCTCCTACAATGAGCAGTTCTTC. Protein sequence: CASILVGGPSSYNEQFF.